The 17 T cell receptor beta chains given below trace back to one sample, sequenced in a study of T-cell reconstitution after alpha-beta-depleted transplantation in children. A library of TCRbeta sequences, prepared with unique molecular identifiers, was generated. TCRdb ran MiXCR on the PCR reads and lists one entry per CDR3 protein. Here the sample spans over 450,000 distinct CDR3 sequences, approximately 10% being singletons. This specimen was PBMCs, taken before TCRalphabeta/CD19-depleted stem cell transplant. The receptors derive from a child younger than 10 with inherited bone marrow failure, due to receive a stem cell transplant.

This clonotype was picked up many times. The genes are TRBV25-1 and TRBJ1-2, with D perhaps TRBD1 (5 bases). Trimming removed 2 bases from V and 8 bases from J, with 18 bases in between. Germline loops: CDR1 MGHDK, CDR2 SYGVNS. This CDR3 region has 15 residues. Here the CDR3 reads CASSEQGSEFQGYTF. CDR3 coding DNA: TGTGCCAGCAGTGAACAGGGTTCGGAGTTTCAAGGCTACACCTTC.

This clonotype appeared many times. The chain has TRBV9 and TRBJ2-1, with 9 positions matching TRBD2. The CDR3 sequence is 14 residues long. Per the germline V gene, CDR1 is SGDLS and CDR2 is YYNGEE. V trimming: 1 base; J trimming: 9 bases; junction bases outside the gene matches: 5. CDR3 loop: CASSVQGSGGEQFF. CDR3 nucleotides: TGTGCCAGCAGCGTACAAGGTAGCGGGGGTGAGCAGTTCTTC. Combining the CDR3 with reference TRBV9 and TRBJ2-1 gives the whole variable domain DSGVTQTPKHLITATGQRVTLRCSPRSGDLSVYWYQQSLDQGLQFLIQYYNGEERAKGNILERFSAQQFPDLHSELNLSSLELGDSALYFCASSVQGSGGEQFFGPGTRLTVL.

The J gene is TRBJ2-3, the V gene TRBV10-3, with 7 bases matching TRBD1. Germline V gene sequence: CDR1 ENHRY, CDR2 SYGVKD. Trimming took 7 bases from V and 0 from J; bases not matched to a gene: 7. The length of the CDR3 is 15 residues. CDR3 loop: CAIKGDRESTDTQYF. The CDR3 bases are TGTGCCATCAAAGGAGACAGGGAGAGCACAGATACGCAGTATTTT.

This clonotype was recorded at least ten times. V and J are TRBV7-9 and TRBJ2-7, with TRBD1 as a possible D gene (5 bases). Trimming stripped 4 bases from V and 1 base from J, with 8 bases between. Germline V lookup: CDR1 SEHNR, CDR2 FQNEAQ (reference sequence). The CDR3 has 13 amino acids. CDR3 residues: CASSSPGSYEQYF. CDR3 coding DNA: TGTGCCAGCAGCTCCCCAGGGTCCTACGAGCAGTACTTC.

Many counts were recorded for this clonotype. This chain uses TRBV27 with TRBJ2-7; either TRBD1 or TRBD2 may fit D (5 bases each). The CDR3 consists of 15 residues. Trimming removed 1 base from V and 6 bases from J, with 16 bases in between. Germline V gene lookup returns CDR1 MNHEY and CDR2 SMNVEV (reference sequence). The CDR3 region is CASSLLGEKAREQYF. CDR3 bases: TGTGCCAGCAGTTTATTGGGGGAAAAGGCTCGCGAGCAGTACTTC.

This chain joins TRBV7-9 and TRBJ2-1; 7 nucleotides match TRBD2. CDR1 is SEHNR and CDR2 is FQNEAQ in the germline V gene (reference sequence). The V segment lost 2 bases and the J segment 4 bases; nucleotides outside the gene matches: 11. The CDR3 contains 17 residues. CDR3 region: CASSLIAREPLYNEQFF. The DNA for the CDR3 is TGTGCCAGCAGCTTAATTGCGCGGGAGCCCCTTTACAATGAGCAGTTCTTC.

This clonotype was picked up many times. J is TRBJ2-1 and V is TRBV19, with D maybe TRBD2 (6 bases). The CDR3 sequence is 14 residues long. V was shortened by 6 bases and J by 5 bases, with 14 bases between the two germline ends. Looked up from germline, CDR1 is LNHDA and CDR2 is SQIVND (reference sequence). CDR3 sequence (DNA): TGTGCCAGTAGACGACTAGAAACCCACAATGAGCAGTTCTTC. It specifies CASRRLETHNEQFF.

This clonotype was detected many times. The chain combines TRBV29-1 with TRBJ2-1, with TRBD2 matching 9 bases. Germline assignment: CDR1 SQVTM and CDR2 ANQGSEA. Unmatched junction bases numbered 8, after V lost 7 bases and J lost 4 bases. CDR3 length: 14 amino acids. Written as DNA, the CDR3 is TGCAGCGCCAAACCGGGACTAGCATACAATGAGCAGTTCTTC. Translated: CSAKPGLAYNEQFF.

This clonotype was observed many times. This rearrangement joins TRBV5-1 to TRBJ2-3; the D is unclear. Per the germline V gene, CDR1 is SGHRS and CDR2 is YFSETQ. The CDR3 totals 16 residues. Trimming took off 1 base at V and 0 bases at J, with 12 bases between the two ends. In nucleotides, the CDR3 is TGCGCCAGCAGCTTGTTGATCCGGGCTAGCACAGATACGCAGTATTTT. This translates into CASSLLIRASTDTQYF.

Regarding this clonotype: A read error is possible here, since a much larger clone lies one base away. The chain uses TRBV18 and TRBJ2-7, with TRBD1 as a possible D gene (5 bases). This CDR3 contains 14 residues. Germline V gene data show CDR1 as KGHSH and CDR2 as LQKENI. The CDR3 region has the DNA TGTGCCGGCTCCGTCCAGGGTCAAAACTACGAGCAGTACTTC. Translated: CAGSVQGQNYEQYF.

The sample holds many counts of this clonotype. The chain links TRBV7-8 to TRBJ2-5; D is ambiguous. The CDR3 sequence is 13 residues long. The germline gives CDR1 SGHVS, CDR2 FQNEAQ. Trimming cost V 0 bases and J 3 bases, with 5 bases left between them. CDR3 DNA: TGTGCCAGCAGCTTAGCCCGCGAAGAGACCCAGTACTTC. Translated: CASSLAREETQYF.

The genes are TRBV11-3 and TRBJ2-1, with 11 nucleotides matching TRBD2. V was clipped by 3 bases and J by 13 bases; unmatched bases: 5. The CDR3 length is 13 residues. Per germline, CDR1 SGHNT and CDR2 YENEEA. In DNA form, the CDR3 reads TGTGCCAGCAGCTTTATAGCGGGAGGGGCTCAGTTCTTC. Its protein product is CASSFIAGGAQFF.

This clonotype has at least ten counts. The chain carries TRBV4-3 and TRBJ2-1; TRBD2 might be the D (6 bases). Trimming pared 7 bases from V and 5 bases from J, leaving 24 bases between. The CDR3 is 17 amino acids. Per germline, CDR1 LGHNA and CDR2 YSLEER. In nucleotides, the CDR3 is TGCGCCAGCACCTCAAGTTGGGCGGGGCCTGGTAACAATGAGCAGTTCTTC. It encodes CASTSSWAGPGNNEQFF.

This clonotype occurred once. This sequence joins TRBV19 and TRBJ2-3; the match to TRBD2 covers 8 bases. V shed 10 bases and J 4 bases; nucleotides not matched to a gene: 10. This CDR3 contains 14 residues. CDR1 and CDR2 (germline): LNHDA, SQIVND (reference sequence). The CDR3 is CATKVRGGADTQYF. The CDR3, as DNA: TGTGCCACCAAAGTCCGGGGGGGAGCAGATACGCAGTATTTT.

This clonotype was counted only a few times. The rearrangement joins TRBV3-1 to TRBJ2-1; D is unresolved. This CDR3 comprises 15 residues. V lost 1 base and J lost 4, with 11 bases in between. The V gene's germline CDR1 is LGHDT and CDR2 YNNKEL (reference sequence). Here the CDR3 reads CASSQVWLFYNEQFF. DNA for the CDR3: TGTGCCAGCAGCCAAGTTTGGCTATTTTACAATGAGCAGTTCTTC.

Many counts were recorded for this clonotype. J is TRBJ2-1 and V is TRBV4-1, with no clear D. Germline loops: CDR1 MGHRA, CDR2 YSYEKL. V lost 0 bases and J lost 10, with 10 bases in between. The CDR3 extends over 13 amino acids. CDR3 region: CASSQDLSVEQFF. The CDR3 DNA sequence: TGCGCCAGCAGCCAAGATCTATCGGTGGAGCAGTTCTTC.

This clonotype has ten or more counts. The genes are TRBV15 and TRBJ2-2, with D maybe TRBD2 (5 bases). CDR1 is LNHNV and CDR2 is YYDKDF in the germline V gene (reference sequence). V was cut by 0 bases and J by 1 base, with 12 bases left in between. CDR3 size: 17 residues. The CDR3 region has the DNA TGTGCCACCAGCAGAGATCTCGCTGGAGGGAACACCGGGGAGCTGTTTTTT. It specifies CATSRDLAGGNTGELFF.